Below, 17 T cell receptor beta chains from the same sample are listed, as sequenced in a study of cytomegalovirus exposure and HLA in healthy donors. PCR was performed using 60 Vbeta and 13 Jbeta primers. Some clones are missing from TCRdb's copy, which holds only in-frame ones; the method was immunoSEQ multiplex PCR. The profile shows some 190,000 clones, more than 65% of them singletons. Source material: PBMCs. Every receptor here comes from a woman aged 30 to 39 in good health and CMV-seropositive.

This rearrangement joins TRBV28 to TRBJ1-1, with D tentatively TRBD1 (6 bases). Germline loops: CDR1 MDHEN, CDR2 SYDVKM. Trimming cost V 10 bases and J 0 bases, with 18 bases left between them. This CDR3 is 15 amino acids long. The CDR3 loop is CATLGGAYLNTEAFF. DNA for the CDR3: TGTGCCACTCTGGGGGGGGCTTATCTGAACACTGAAGCTTTCTTT.

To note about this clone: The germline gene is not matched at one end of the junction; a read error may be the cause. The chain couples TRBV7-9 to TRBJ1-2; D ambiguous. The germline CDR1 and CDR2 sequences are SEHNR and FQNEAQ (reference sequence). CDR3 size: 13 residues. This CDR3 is CSSSLERSNGYTF. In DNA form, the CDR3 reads TGTTCCAGCAGCTTAGAAAGGAGTAATGGCTACACCTTC.

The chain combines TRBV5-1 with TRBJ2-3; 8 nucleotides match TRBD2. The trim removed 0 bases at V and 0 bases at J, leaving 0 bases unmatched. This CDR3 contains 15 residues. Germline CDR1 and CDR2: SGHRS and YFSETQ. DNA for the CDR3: TGCGCCAGCAGCTTGGGCGGGAGGAGCACAGATACGCAGTATTTT. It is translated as CASSLGGRSTDTQYF.

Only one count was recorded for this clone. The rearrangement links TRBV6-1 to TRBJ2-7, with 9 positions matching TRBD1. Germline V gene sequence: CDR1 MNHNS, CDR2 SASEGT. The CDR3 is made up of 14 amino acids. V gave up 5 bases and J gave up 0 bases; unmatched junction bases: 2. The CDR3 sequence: CASSWDRASYEQYF. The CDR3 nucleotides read TGTGCCAGCAGTTGGGACAGGGCCTCCTACGAGCAGTACTTC.

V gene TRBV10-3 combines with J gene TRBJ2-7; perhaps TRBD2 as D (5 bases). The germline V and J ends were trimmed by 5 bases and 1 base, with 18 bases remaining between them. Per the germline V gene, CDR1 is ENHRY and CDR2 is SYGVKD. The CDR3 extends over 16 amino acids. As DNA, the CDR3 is TGTGCCATCAGTCCCCCAACGGGGAGTCGGTCCTACGAGCAGTACTTC. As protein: CAISPPTGSRSYEQYF.

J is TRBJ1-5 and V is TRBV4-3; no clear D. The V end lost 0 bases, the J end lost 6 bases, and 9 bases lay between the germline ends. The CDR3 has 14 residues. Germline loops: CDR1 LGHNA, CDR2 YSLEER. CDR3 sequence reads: CASSQESRGQPQHF. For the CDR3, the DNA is TGCGCCAGCAGCCAAGAGAGTCGGGGTCAGCCCCAGCATTTT.

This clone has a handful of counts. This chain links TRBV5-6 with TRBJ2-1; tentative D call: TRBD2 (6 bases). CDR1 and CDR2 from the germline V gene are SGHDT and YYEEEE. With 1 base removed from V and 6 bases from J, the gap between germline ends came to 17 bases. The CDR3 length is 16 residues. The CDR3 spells CASSLSARPRGNEQFF. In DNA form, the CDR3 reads TGTGCCAGCAGCTTGAGTGCACGACCGCGGGGCAATGAGCAGTTCTTC.

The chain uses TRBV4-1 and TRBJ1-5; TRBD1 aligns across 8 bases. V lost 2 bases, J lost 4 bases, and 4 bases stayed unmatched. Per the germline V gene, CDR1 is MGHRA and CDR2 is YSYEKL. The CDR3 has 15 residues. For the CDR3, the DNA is TGCGCCAGCAGCCAACCCAGACAGGGGAATCAGCCCCAGCATTTT. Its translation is CASSQPRQGNQPQHF.

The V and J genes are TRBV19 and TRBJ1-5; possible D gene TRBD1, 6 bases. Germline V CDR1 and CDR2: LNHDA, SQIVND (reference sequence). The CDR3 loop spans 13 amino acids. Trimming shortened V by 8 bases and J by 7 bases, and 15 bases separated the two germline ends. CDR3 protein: CASSQQGRQPQHF. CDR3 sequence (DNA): TGTGCCAGTTCGCAACAGGGACGACAGCCCCAGCATTTT.

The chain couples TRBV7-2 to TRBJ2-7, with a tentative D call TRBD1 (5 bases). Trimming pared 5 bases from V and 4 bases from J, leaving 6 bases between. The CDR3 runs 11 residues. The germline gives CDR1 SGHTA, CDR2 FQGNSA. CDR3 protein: CASSPGYEQYF. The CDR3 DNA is TGTGCCAGCAGCCCAGGGTACGAGCAGTACTTC.

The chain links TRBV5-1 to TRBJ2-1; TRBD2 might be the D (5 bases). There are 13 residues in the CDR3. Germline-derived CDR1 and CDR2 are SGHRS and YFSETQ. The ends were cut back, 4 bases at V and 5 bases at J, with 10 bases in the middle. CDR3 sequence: CASSPGLNNEQFF. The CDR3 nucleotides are TGCGCCAGCAGCCCAGGACTCAACAATGAGCAGTTCTTC.

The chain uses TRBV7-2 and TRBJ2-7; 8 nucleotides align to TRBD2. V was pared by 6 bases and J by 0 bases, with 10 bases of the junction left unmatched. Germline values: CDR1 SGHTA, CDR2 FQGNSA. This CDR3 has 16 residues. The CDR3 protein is CASRHATGTSSYEQYF. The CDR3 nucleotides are TGTGCCAGCAGACATGCTACCGGGACTAGCTCCTACGAGCAGTACTTC. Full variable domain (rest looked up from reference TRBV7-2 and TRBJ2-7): GAGVSQSPSNKVTEKGKDVELRCDPISGHTALYWYRQSLGQGLEFLIYFQGNSAPDKSGLPSDRFSAERTGGSVSTLTIQRTQQEDSAVYLCASRHATGTSSYEQYFGPGTRLTVT.

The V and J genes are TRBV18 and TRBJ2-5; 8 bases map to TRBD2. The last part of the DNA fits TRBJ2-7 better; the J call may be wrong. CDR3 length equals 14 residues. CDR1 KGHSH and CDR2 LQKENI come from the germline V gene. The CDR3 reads CASSPWTSLNEQYF. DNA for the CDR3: TGTGCCAGCTCACCGTGGACTAGCTTGAACGAGCAGTACTTC.

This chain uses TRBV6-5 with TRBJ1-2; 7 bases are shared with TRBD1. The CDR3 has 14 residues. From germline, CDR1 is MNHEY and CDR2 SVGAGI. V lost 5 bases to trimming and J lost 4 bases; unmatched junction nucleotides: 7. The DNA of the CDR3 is TGTGCCAGCAGTCCGGACAGGCCCATCTATGGCTACACCTTC. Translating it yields CASSPDRPIYGYTF.

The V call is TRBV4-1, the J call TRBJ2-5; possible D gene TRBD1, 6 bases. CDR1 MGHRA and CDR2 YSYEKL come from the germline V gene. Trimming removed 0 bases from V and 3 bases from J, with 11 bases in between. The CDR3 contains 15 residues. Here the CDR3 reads CASSQEGAGEETQYF. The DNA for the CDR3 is TGCGCCAGCAGCCAAGAGGGGGCAGGGGAAGAGACCCAGTACTTC.

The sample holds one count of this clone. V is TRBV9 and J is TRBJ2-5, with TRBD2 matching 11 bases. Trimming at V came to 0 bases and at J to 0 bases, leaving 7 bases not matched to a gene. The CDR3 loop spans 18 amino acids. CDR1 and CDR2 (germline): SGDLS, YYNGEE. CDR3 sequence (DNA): TGTGCCAGCAGCGTAGGCGGACTAGCGGGCGAGTACCAAGAGACCCAGTACTTC. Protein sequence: CASSVGGLAGEYQETQYF.

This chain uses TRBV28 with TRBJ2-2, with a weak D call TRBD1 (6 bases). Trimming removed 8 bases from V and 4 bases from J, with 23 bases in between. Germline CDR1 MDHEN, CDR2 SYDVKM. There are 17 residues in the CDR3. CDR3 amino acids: CASRDTLTKRGTGELFF. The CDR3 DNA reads TGTGCCAGCCGGGACACCTTAACGAAGAGGGGCACCGGGGAGCTGTTTTTT.